These 6 T cell receptor beta chains were sequenced from one sample in a study of Ad26.COV2.S vaccination and SARS-CoV-2 variants. Treatment meaning: about 20 received Ad26.COV2.S at low or high dose, single or two shots; roughly five received placebo; per-sample allocation not given. After the first vaccine or placebo injection, samples were drawn on day 63. Here immunoSEQ multiplex PCR was the method, and the copy in TCRdb shows in-frame clones only, minus some. This sample has about 400,000 clones, with about 88% found just once. The sample was peripheral blood, taken in a trial of Ad26.COV2.S vaccine versus placebo. The receptors stem from a person between 18 and 60 years old who received the Ad26.COV2.S COVID-19 vaccine or a placebo.

The chain uses TRBV20-1 and TRBJ1-2, with no clear D. The CDR3 is 10 amino acids. V was cut by 4 bases and J by 5 bases, with 5 bases left in between. Germline V gene sequence: CDR1 DFQATT, CDR2 SNEGSKA (reference sequence). The CDR3 DNA is TGCAGTGCTAAGTATTATGGCTACACCTTC. It is translated as CSAKYYGYTF.

The chain combines TRBV30 with TRBJ1-5; the D is unclear. There are 13 residues in the CDR3. In germline, CDR1 is GTSNPN, CDR2 SVGIG (reference sequence). The ends were cut back, 2 bases at V and 4 bases at J, with 9 bases in the middle. The CDR3 DNA sequence: TGTGCCTGGAGTCGACTGGAGAATCAGCCCCAGCATTTT. This translates into CAWSRLENQPQHF. Together with reference TRBV30 and TRBJ1-5, the CDR3 gives the full variable domain: SQTIHQWPATLVQPVGSPLSLECTVEGTSNPNLYWYRQAAGRGLQLLFYSVGIGQISSEVPQNLSASRPQDRQFILSSKKLLLSDSGFYLCAWSRLENQPQHFGDGTRLSIL.

The chain uses TRBV6-1 and TRBJ2-3, with D unresolved. CDR1 MNHNS and CDR2 SASEGT come from the germline V gene. This CDR3 is built from 12 residues. V shed 0 bases and J shed 5 bases, with 3 bases lying between them. The CDR3 protein is CASSEALDTQYF. For the CDR3, the DNA is TGTGCCAGCAGTGAAGCTTTAGATACGCAGTATTTT.

The rearrangement uses TRBV18 and TRBJ2-1; 13 bases agree with TRBD2. Losses at the gene ends were 2 bases for V and 3 bases for J; bases not matched to a gene: 4. Germline CDR1 is KGHSH and CDR2 is LQKENI. The CDR3 totals 17 residues. CDR3 amino acids: CASSPSRLAGGYNEQFF. The CDR3 DNA sequence: TGTGCCAGCTCACCATCGCGACTAGCGGGAGGCTACAATGAGCAGTTCTTC.

The chain joins TRBV5-5 to TRBJ1-4, with D maybe TRBD1 (6 bases). The CDR3 runs to 16 residues. In germline, CDR1 is SGHKS, CDR2 YYEKEE (reference sequence). V was shortened by 0 bases and J by 4 bases, with 13 bases between the two germline ends. CDR3 nucleotide sequence: TGTGCCAGCAGCTTGGATTCAGGGGACGGTAATGAAAAACTGTTTTTT. Amino acid sequence: CASSLDSGDGNEKLFF.

The chain carries TRBV9 and TRBJ2-1, with TRBD1 identical over 7 bases. Trimming took 0 bases from V and 6 from J; bases not matched to a gene: 3. Germline loops: CDR1 SGDLS, CDR2 YYNGEE. This CDR3 region has 14 residues. Here the CDR3 reads CASSVAGQPNEQFF. The CDR3 DNA is TGTGCCAGCAGCGTAGCGGGACAGCCCAATGAGCAGTTCTTC.